Presented here are 9 T cell receptor beta chains from one specimen sequenced in a study of cytomegalovirus exposure and HLA in healthy donors. TCRdb keeps only in-frame clones here, not all; method: immunoSEQ multiplex PCR. The sample lists fewer than 350,000 clones, 88% occurring once. Sequenced input: PBMCs. These receptors were collected from a young woman in good health and CMV-seronegative.

This sequence joins TRBV5-1 and TRBJ1-6, with D perhaps matching TRBD1 (6 bases). Germline values: CDR1 SGHRS, CDR2 YFSETQ. Trimming shortened V by 0 bases and J by 10 bases, and 14 bases separated the two germline ends. This CDR3 region has 15 residues. CDR3 in DNA: TGCGCCAGCAGCTTGGGGGGACATACTTCCTCACCCCTCCACTTT. Encoded protein: CASSLGGHTSSPLHF.

This clone has only a few counts. The rearrangement uses TRBV5-8 and TRBJ1-2; D unresolved. V lost 4 bases and J 6 bases, leaving 10 bases between the germline ends. The germline CDR1 and CDR2 sequences are SGHTS and YDEGEE. The CDR3 contains 12 residues. The CDR3 loop reads CASSVRWHGYTF. In DNA form, the CDR3 reads TGTGCCAGCAGCGTGAGGTGGCATGGCTACACCTTC.

This clone is a singleton in its sample. The chain carries TRBV30 and TRBJ2-7, with 11 positions matching TRBD1. CDR3 size: 15 residues. V was pared by 2 bases and J by 0 bases, with 3 bases of the junction left unmatched. Germline V CDR1 and CDR2: GTSNPN, SVGIG (reference sequence). The CDR3 here is CAWSKGQGDSYEQYF. CDR3 in DNA: TGTGCCTGGAGTAAGGGACAGGGGGACTCCTACGAGCAGTACTTC.

V and J are TRBV5-6 and TRBJ2-1, with 9 nucleotides matching TRBD1. Germline trimming cut 4 bases from V and 8 bases from J; bases unmatched to any gene: 7. There are 14 residues in the CDR3. Germline V gene data show CDR1 as SGHDT and CDR2 as YYEEEE. CDR3 protein: CASSTGTGIYEQFF. The CDR3 bases are TGTGCCAGCAGCACCGGGACAGGGATATATGAGCAGTTCTTC.

The rearrangement uses TRBV5-6 and TRBJ2-1; 12 nucleotides line up with TRBD2. Germline CDR1 is SGHDT and CDR2 is YYEEEE. J gave up 6 bases and V 1 base, and 11 bases lay outside the gene matches. The CDR3 totals 18 residues. CDR3 sequence (DNA): TGTGCCAGCAGCTTGCCTAGCGGGAGGGCCAACAAGGGCAATGAGCAGTTCTTC. Its protein is CASSLPSGRANKGNEQFF.

This CDR3 reads CSVEDGANYGNSYEQYF. CDR3 DNA sequence: TGCAGCGTTGAAGACGGAGCCAATTACGGTAACTCCTACGAGCAGTACTTC. This chain links TRBV29-1 with TRBJ2-7, with D unresolved. The CDR3 sequence is 17 residues long. Between the trimmed V and J ends, which lost 0 bases and 0 bases, there was a span of 18 bases. Germline V gives CDR1 SQVTM, CDR2 ANQGSEA.

The V gene is TRBV4-3, the J gene TRBJ2-7; 7 bases are shared with TRBD1. CDR1 LGHNA and CDR2 YSLEER come from the germline V gene. V trimming: 3 bases; J trimming: 1 base; junction bases outside the gene matches: 6. The CDR3 sequence is 15 residues long. The CDR3 spells CASSQTGLGSYEQYF. The CDR3 nucleotides are TGCGCCAGCAGCCAGACAGGGCTGGGATCCTACGAGCAGTACTTC.

J is TRBJ1-2 and V is TRBV7-9; D remains unclear. V was clipped by 2 bases and J by 4 bases, with 17 bases between them. The V gene's germline CDR1 is SEHNR and CDR2 FQNEAQ (reference sequence). The length of the CDR3 is 16 residues. The CDR3 region is CASSLTLKGAPYGYTF. Here the CDR3 DNA reads TGTGCCAGCAGCTTAACCCTCAAGGGAGCCCCCTATGGCTACACCTTC. Supplemented by reference TRBV7-9 and TRBJ1-2, the full variable domain reads DTGVSQNPRHKITKRGQNVTFRCDPISEHNRLYWYRQTLGQGPEFLTYFQNEAQLEKSRLLSDRFSAERPKGSFSTLEIQRTEQGDSAMYLCASSLTLKGAPYGYTFGSGTRLTVV.

The chain recombines TRBV25-1 with TRBJ2-1; the D gene is possibly TRBD1 (6 bases). CDR3 length: 17 amino acids. The V end was cut by 2 bases, the J end by 0 bases, with 14 bases between. CDR1 is MGHDK, CDR2 SYGVNS, per germline. The DNA for the CDR3 is TGTGCCAGCAGTGAACTTTTGGGGGCCAGCTCCTACAATGAGCAGTTCTTC. This encodes CASSELLGASSYNEQFF.